The rows below give T cell receptor beta chains drawn from one sample of a study of breast tumors, draining lymph nodes, adjacent tissues. TCRdb reprocessed the multiplex PCR reads with MiXCR, giving one entry per CDR3 protein. This sample has about 140,000 distinct CDR3 sequences, with about 33% found just once. Sequenced sample: axillary lymph node tissue. These receptors came from a female donor with breast cancer. Some clones in this sample may be carry-over from other donors' samples. The CDR3 runs from the conserved cysteine through the conserved F or W. The order of the fields is J gene, clone size, V gene, D gene, CDR3 DNA, CDR3 protein. The D gene is left open where the match is weak. Rows may omit the clone size; those that give it use once, few, many or a size class.

>TRBJ1-3|many|TRBV6-6|-
TGTGCCAGCAGTTACTCTGGAACTTTCTCTGGAAACACCATATATTTT
CASSYSGTFSGNTIYF
>TRBJ1-5|-|TRBV2|-
TGTGCCAGCAGCCCATACGATCGGCAGCCCCAGCATTTT
CASSPYDRQPQHF
>TRBJ1-5|many|TRBV20-1|-
TGCAGTGCTAGAGATCTATCTGGGGGCGCGGGTCAGCCCCAGCATTTT
CSARDLSGGAGQPQHF
>TRBJ1-3|-|TRBV6-6|TRBD1
TGTGCCAGCAGTTACTCGGAAGACAGGGAGAGGGTCACCATATATTTT
CASSYSEDRERVTIYF
>TRBJ2-7|many|TRBV7-3|TRBD1
TGTGCCAGCAGCTCAGTAGGGGGGACAGGCACCTACGAGCAGTACTTC
CASSSVGGTGTYEQYF
>TRBJ2-2|many|TRBV5-1|-
TGCGCCAGCAGCTTGGACAGAAACAGCGGGGAGCTGTTTTTT
CASSLDRNSGELFF
>TRBJ1-5|-|TRBV7-9|-
-
CASSLASGAGEKLLFGSGTQHF
>TRBJ2-7|few|TRBV12-3/TRBV12-4|-
TGTGCCAGCAGTTTAGCGCGTACCGGGGCCGAGCAGTACTTC
CASSLARTGAEQYF
>TRBJ2-3|many|TRBV7-9|-
TGTGCCAGCCTAAGTGGGGCTACCGTCACAGATACGCAGTATTTT
CASLSGATVTDTQYF
>TRBJ1-2|many|TRBV6-6|TRBD1
TGTGCCAGCAGTTACATGGACAGGGGGAACGGCGGCTACACCTTC
CASSYMDRGNGGYTF
>TRBJ1-6|-|TRBV5-1|-
TGCGCCAGCAGCTTGGCTATGGCACCTAATCCACCCTTCCACTTT
CASSLAMAPNPPFHF
>TRBJ2-7|many|TRBV20-1|-
TGCAGTGCTAGAGATCCCCGGACAACCTACGAGCAGTACTTC
CSARDPRTTYEQYF
>TRBJ2-5|many|TRBV27|TRBD1
TGTGCCAGCAGTTTATCACGCACAGGGGCGTTCCAAGAGACCCAGTACTTC
CASSLSRTGAFQETQYF
>TRBJ1-2|-|TRBV29-1|TRBD1
TGCAGCACGTACCGGGACAGGGGGCGGTTGGGCTATGGCTACACCTTC
CSTYRDRGRLGYGYTF
>TRBJ1-5|-|TRBV6-1|-
TGTGCCAGCAGTGTCAGGGGCAATCAGCCCCAGCATTTT
CASSVRGNQPQHF
>TRBJ2-2|many|TRBV6-5|-
TGTGCCGTCCATACCGCGAACACCGGGGAGCTGTTTTTT
CAVHTANTGELFF
>TRBJ1-2|many|TRBV7-2|-
TGTGCCAGCAGCCCCAATTCTAACTATGGCTACACCTTC
CASSPNSNYGYTF
>TRBJ2-1|many|TRBV7-2|TRBD2
TGTGCCAGCAGCGACACTAGCGGGGGGGCTGATGAGCAGTTCTTC
CASSDTSGGADEQFF
>TRBJ2-1|many|TRBV7-2|-
TGTGCCAGCAGCGGGGGGATTAATTACAATGAGCAGTTCTTC
CASSGGINYNEQFF
>TRBJ1-2|many|TRBV19|-
TGTGCCAGTAGCCTGACCCCACAGGGCTATGGCTACACCTTC
CASSLTPQGYGYTF
>TRBJ2-7|-|TRBV20-1|-
TGCAGTGCTAGAGCTGGCTACGAGCAGTACTTC
CSARAGYEQYF
>TRBJ2-6|many|TRBV30|-
TGTGCCTGGAGTGGAGATTGGACTGGGGCCAACGTCCTGACTTTC
CAWSGDWTGANVLTF
>TRBJ1-5|many|TRBV6-2/TRBV6-3|-
TGTGCCAGCAGTTGGTTCGGGGGTGGTCAGCCCCAGCATTTT
CASSWFGGGQPQHF
>TRBJ1-2|many|TRBV30|-
TGTGCCTGGAGTGTACAGTGGGGCTATGGCTACACCTTC
CAWSVQWGYGYTF
>TRBJ1-3|-|TRBV7-9|-
TGTGCCAGCAGCCTAGCTGGGAGCCCTGGAGACACCATATATTTT
CASSLAGSPGDTIYF
>TRBJ1-1|-|TRBV7-9|-
TGTGCCAGCAGCTTATTAGACAGCTCGAACACTGAAGCTTTCTTT
CASSLLDSSNTEAFF
>TRBJ2-3|many|TRBV7-9|-
TGTGCCAGCAGCTTAGATGTGGTGTACACAGATACGCAGTATTTT
CASSLDVVYTDTQYF
>TRBJ1-5|-|TRBV7-2|-
TGTGCCAGCAGCAACGTCGGACACACTAATCAGCCCCAGCATTTT
CASSNVGHTNQPQHF
>TRBJ2-1|many|TRBV10-3|-
TGTGCCATCAGTGGGACTTTATATGAGCAGTTCTTC
CAISGTLYEQFF